What follows describes a single TCR beta chain. The patients had localized lung adenocarcinoma, a non-small cell subtype. TCRdb re-derived calls from the PCR reads in MiXCR, one entry per CDR3 protein. The sample consists of under 8,000 distinct CDR3 sequences, approximately 50% of them appearing once. The germline V gene encodes CDR1 MNHNY and CDR2 SVGAGI (reference sequence). The CDR3 is 15 amino acids. V shed 5 bases and J shed 2 bases, with 15 bases lying between them. The sample comes from a study of CD4 and CD8 cells across lung adenocarcinoma regions. This receptor was taken from a male donor with lung adenocarcinoma. The CD4 and CD8 labels of this study may be unreliable. This chain joins TRBV6-6 and TRBJ2-5; D remains unclear. What was sequenced was CD8+ T cells from the center of a lung tumor. This CDR3 is CASSLVGREQETQYF. DNA of the CDR3: TGTGCCAGCAGTCTAGTCGGGCGTGAACAAGAGACCCAGTACTTC.